Following are 14 T cell receptor beta chains from one sample sequenced in a study of identical twins. TCRdb independently ran MiXCR on the 5' RACE reads; one entry per CDR3 protein. This table holds a few hundred thousand distinct CDR3 sequences, 9% to 15% found once. A further study also used this sample, focusing on yellow fever vaccine responses in identical twins.

Sequenced input: CD8+ T cells sorted from blood. The receptor set was obtained from a young woman in good health.

The gene calls are TRBV2 and TRBJ2-7; D call uncertain. This CDR3 has 12 residues. V was shortened by 10 bases and J by 5 bases, with 15 bases between the two germline ends. Germline CDR1 SNHLY, CDR2 FYNNEI. In nucleotides, the CDR3 is TGTGCCAACCGGCAATACCGCAACGAGCAGTACTTC. Translated, it gives CANRQYRNEQYF. Full variable domain (remainder filled in from reference TRBV2 and TRBJ2-7): EPEVTQTPSHQVTQMGQEVILRCVPISNHLYFYWYRQILGQKVEFLVSFYNNEISEKSEIFDDQFSVERPDGSNFTLKIRSTKLEDSAMYFCANRQYRNEQYFGPGTRLTVT.

This sequence joins TRBV18 and TRBJ2-5; no definite D call. The CDR3 totals 12 residues. V lost 2 bases and J lost 5, with 6 bases in between. Germline V gives CDR1 KGHSH, CDR2 LQKENI. The CDR3 loop is CASSPVVETQYF. Written as DNA, the CDR3 is TGTGCCAGCTCACCAGTTGTCGAGACCCAGTACTTC.

This clonotype was recorded many times. Written as DNA, the CDR3 is TGTGCCAGCAGCCCCTTGGGTAAAGCCAAAAACATTCAGTACTTC. Translation gives CASSPLGKAKNIQYF. This chain links TRBV9 with TRBJ2-4; D remains ambiguous. Germline values: CDR1 SGDLS, CDR2 YYNGEE. The CDR3 extends over 15 amino acids. Trimming shortened V by 4 bases and J by 0 bases, and 11 bases separated the two germline ends.

This clonotype was detected ten times or more. The chain combines TRBV12-3 or TRBV12-4 with TRBJ2-1; D possibly corresponds to TRBD2 (6 bases). Trimming stripped 10 bases from V and 7 bases from J, with 14 bases between. The CDR3 is 12 amino acids. The CDR3 loop is CATWGGRNEQFF. The CDR3 DNA is TGTGCCACCTGGGGTGGGAGGAATGAGCAGTTCTTC.

The genes are TRBV20-1 and TRBJ2-3, with TRBD2 identical over 14 bases. Germline V CDR1 and CDR2: DFQATT, SNEGSKA (reference sequence). There are 18 residues in the CDR3. V trimming: 0 bases; J trimming: 0 bases; junction bases outside the gene matches: 5. CDR3 nucleotide sequence: TGCAGTGCTAGAGATTGGACTAGCGGGGGGCCCAGCACAGATACGCAGTATTTT. Translating it yields CSARDWTSGGPSTDTQYF.

This sequence joins TRBV3-1 and TRBJ1-4; the match to TRBD1 covers 10 bases. V dropped 4 bases and J dropped 7; count of bases not matched to a gene: 9. Germline V gene sequence: CDR1 LGHDT, CDR2 YNNKEL (reference sequence). CDR3 length: 16 residues. In DNA form, the CDR3 reads TGTGCCAGCAGCCCCAGGGGGACAGGGGCCGGTGAAAAACTGTTTTTT. Translating it yields CASSPRGTGAGEKLFF.

V and J are TRBV19 and TRBJ2-2; D remains unclear. The germline V gene has CDR1 LNHDA and CDR2 SQIVND (reference sequence). This CDR3 has 13 amino acids. The V end lost 5 bases, the J end lost 6 bases, and 10 bases lay between the germline ends. The CDR3 here is CASSEFAAGELFF. CDR3 DNA sequence: TGTGCCAGTAGTGAGTTTGCCGCCGGGGAGCTGTTTTTT.

This clonotype occurred many times. The genes are TRBV20-1 and TRBJ2-7; 7 bases match TRBD1. J gave up 1 base and V 4 bases, and 4 bases lay outside the gene matches. The germline CDR1 and CDR2 sequences are DFQATT and SNEGSKA (reference sequence). The CDR3 is 13 amino acids. CDR3 amino acids: CSATGGPSYEQYV. In DNA, the CDR3 is TGCAGTGCTACAGGGGGTCCTTCCTACGAGCAGTACGTC.

This clonotype turned up a few times. This rearrangement joins TRBV12-3 or TRBV12-4 to TRBJ2-2, with unresolved D. This CDR3 is 13 amino acids long. Trimming pared 1 base from V and 6 bases from J, leaving 6 bases between. The CDR3 loop is CASSLGIPGELFF. CDR3 nucleotide sequence: TGTGCCAGCAGTTTAGGGATTCCCGGGGAGCTGTTTTTT.

In its sample, this clonotype was seen a few times. The V gene is TRBV24-1, the J gene TRBJ2-2; 8 bases match TRBD1. J lost 6 bases, V lost 6 bases, and 5 bases had no gene match. Germline values: CDR1 KGHDR, CDR2 SFDVKD. The CDR3 loop spans 14 amino acids. In nucleotides, the CDR3 is TGTGCCACCAGTCGACAGGGGAGTGCCGGGGAGCTGTTTTTT. Its translation: CATSRQGSAGELFF.

This clonotype has more than one count but fewer than ten. The genes are TRBV20-1 and TRBJ2-5, with 10 bases matching TRBD2. CDR1 is DFQATT, CDR2 SNEGSKA, per germline (reference sequence). V was pared by 0 bases and J by 6 bases, with 10 bases of the junction left unmatched. The length of the CDR3 is 16 residues. The CDR3 DNA follows: TGCAGTGCTAGAGATCTTATTCTAGCGGGGGTTAAGACCCAGTACTTC. This codes for CSARDLILAGVKTQYF.

This sequence joins TRBV5-1 and TRBJ1-1, with a weak D call TRBD1 (5 bases). V lost 3 bases and J 1 base, leaving 7 bases between the germline ends. The CDR3 contains 13 residues. Germline loops: CDR1 SGHRS, CDR2 YFSETQ. The CDR3 bases are TGCGCCAGCAGCTCGGACACGAACACTGAAGCTTTCTTT. The encoded protein is CASSSDTNTEAFF.

The chain is built from TRBV12-3 or TRBV12-4 and TRBJ2-7, with D perhaps TRBD1 (6 bases). Trimming removed 10 bases from V and 2 bases from J, with 15 bases in between. The length of the CDR3 is 13 residues. The CDR3 reads CAISRDNPYEQYF. As DNA, the CDR3 is TGTGCCATTTCCCGGGACAACCCCTACGAGCAGTACTTC.

This clonotype was seen more than once but under ten times. The gene calls are TRBV29-1 and TRBJ2-7; 9 bases are shared with TRBD2. This CDR3 contains 14 residues. Germline CDR1 is SQVTM and CDR2 is ANQGSEA. J gave up 4 bases and V 0 bases, and 4 bases lay outside the gene matches. The CDR3 here is CSVEEAGGRYEQYF. The CDR3, as DNA: TGCAGCGTTGAAGAGGCGGGAGGGCGGTACGAGCAGTACTTC.